The 4 T cell receptor beta chains below were found in one sample sequenced in a study of T cells in Graves' hyperthyroidism and ophthalmopathy. Template material for amplifying TCR beta CDR3 regions consisted of RNA transcripts. RT-PCR in the first round (using the HTBI primer set) targeted the TCR CDR3. One entry per CDR3 protein results from TCRdb running MiXCR on the multiplex PCR reads. The sample has 370,000 or so distinct CDR3 sequences, roughly 25% seen once. Sample: blood. The receptors here all came from a man aged 45-65 years with Graves' hyperthyroidism.

This clonotype has ten or more counts. The gene calls are TRBV11-2 and TRBJ2-1; 9 nucleotides agree with TRBD2. V was pared by 5 bases and J by 9 bases, with 5 bases of the junction left unmatched. The CDR3 totals 13 residues. Germline V gives CDR1 SGHAT, CDR2 FQNNGV. The CDR3 spells CASSLAGISEQFF. CDR3 nucleotide sequence: TGTGCCAGCAGCCTAGCGGGAATTTCTGAGCAGTTCTTC.

J is TRBJ1-2 and V is TRBV10-3, with D uncertain. The germline V gene encodes CDR1 ENHRY and CDR2 SYGVKD. This CDR3 has 14 residues. Between the trimmed V and J ends, which lost 3 bases and 8 bases, there was a span of 16 bases. CDR3 nucleotide sequence: TGTGCCATCAGTGACTTTGAGGGCCGGGAGGGCTACACCTTC. It translates to CAISDFEGREGYTF.

The chain joins TRBV18 to TRBJ2-1; no firm D call. Trimming stripped 3 bases from V and 0 bases from J, with 12 bases between. The germline CDR1 and CDR2 sequences are KGHSH and LQKENI. CDR3 length equals 16 residues. CDR3 in DNA: TGTGCCAGCTCACCTAGCTCCTTGAGCTCCTACAATGAGCAGTTCTTC. This encodes CASSPSSLSSYNEQFF.

This clonotype was detected ten times or more. This sequence joins TRBV7-8 and TRBJ2-7, with 11 bases that match TRBD2. Trimming removed 6 bases from V and 0 bases from J; junction bases left unmatched: 7. The CDR3 contains 16 residues. Germline lookup yields CDR1 SGHVS and CDR2 FQNEAQ. The CDR3 protein is CASRRTSGGDSYEQYF. DNA of the CDR3: TGTGCCAGCAGGAGAACTAGCGGGGGAGACTCCTACGAGCAGTACTTC.